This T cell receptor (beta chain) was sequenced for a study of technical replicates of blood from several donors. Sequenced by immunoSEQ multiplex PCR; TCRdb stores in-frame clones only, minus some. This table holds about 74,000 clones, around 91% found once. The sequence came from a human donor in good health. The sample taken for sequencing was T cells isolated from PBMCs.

Written as DNA, the CDR3 is TGTGCCAGCAGTTACTCGACTTCGGGTAACCAAGAGACCCAGTACTTC. Translating it yields CASSYSTSGNQETQYF. This sequence joins TRBV6-6 and TRBJ2-5; D unresolved. V lost 0 bases to trimming and J lost 0 bases, with 11 bases between them. This CDR3 spans 16 amino acids. Germline lookup yields CDR1 MNHNY and CDR2 SVGAGI (reference sequence).